A selection of T cell receptor beta chains follows, all from one sample in a study of cytomegalovirus exposure and HLA in healthy donors. Libraries were prepared by immunoSEQ multiplex PCR; TCRdb keeps only in-frame clonotypes and omits some of them. Its table lists fewer than 85,000 clones. Sequenced material: PBMCs. These receptors came from a middle-aged woman in good health and CMV-seropositive. CDR3s include the opening cysteine and the closing phenylalanine or tryptophan. The D gene is left open where the match is weak.

>TRBV19|TRBJ2-3|TRBD1
CASSIGDRDADTQYF
TGTGCCAGTAGTATTGGGGACAGGGACGCAGATACGCAGTATTTT
>TRBV5-1|TRBJ1-4|TRBD1
CASSLQGSATNEKLFF
TGCGCCAGCAGCTTACAGGGGTCTGCAACTAATGAAAAACTGTTTTTT
>TRBV7-8|TRBJ2-3|.
CASRTEDYGRFTDTQYF
TGTGCCAGCAGGACCGAAGACTACGGGAGATTTACAGATACGCAGTATTTT
>TRBV7-8|TRBJ2-5|TRBD2
CASSLAGGLETQYF
TGTGCCAGCAGCTTAGCGGGGGGGTTAGAGACCCAGTACTTC
>TRBV30|TRBJ2-7|.
CAWSVGRTSGYEQYF
TGTGCCTGGAGTGTAGGTAGGACTTCTGGGTACGAGCAGTACTTC
>TRBV5-1|TRBJ2-1|TRBD2
CASSSGTSGVYNEQFF
TGCGCCAGCAGTTCCGGGACTAGCGGCGTCTACAATGAGCAGTTCTTC
>TRBV6-4|TRBJ2-3|TRBD2
CASSEAGGTDTQYF
TGTGCCAGCAGTGAAGCGGGGGGCACAGATACGCAGTATTTT
>TRBV9|TRBJ1-2|TRBD1
CASSGTGERANYGYTF
TGTGCCAGCAGCGGGACAGGGGAGAGAGCTAACTATGGCTACACCTTC
>TRBV30|TRBJ1-5|TRBD1
CAWSGQGDQPQHF
TGTGCCTGGAGTGGACAGGGAGATCAGCCCCAGCATTTT
>TRBV9|TRBJ2-5|TRBD2
CASSVSSSGAQETQYF
TGTGCCAGCAGCGTATCCTCTAGCGGGGCACAAGAGACCCAGTACTTC
>TRBV4-3|TRBJ2-7|TRBD1
CASSQRSGQGNEQYF
TGCGCCAGCAGCCAAAGATCAGGACAGGGTAACGAGCAGTACTTC
>TRBV7-9|TRBJ2-3|TRBD1
CASSLSEGQGRDF
TGTGCCAGCAGCTTAAGTGAGGGACAGGGACGGGATTTT
>TRBV9|TRBJ1-2|.
CASTVTGTWTHGYTF
TGTGCCAGCACCGTAACCGGGACTTGGACCCATGGCTACACCTTC
>TRBV6-1|TRBJ1-1|TRBD1
CASRGQGTYTEAFF
TGTGCCAGCAGGGGACAGGGGACTTACACTGAAGCTTTCTTT
>TRBV18|TRBJ2-7|TRBD1
CASSPGTGVYEQYF
TGTGCCAGCTCACCCGGGACAGGGGTCTACGAGCAGTACTTC
>TRBV7-8|TRBJ1-1|.
CASSSTVNTEAFF
TGTGCCAGCAGCTCGACAGTTAACACTGAAGCTTTCTTT
>TRBV5-6|TRBJ2-5|.
CASSRLVAGQETQYF
TGTGCCAGCAGCCGCCTTGTGGCAGGCCAAGAGACCCAGTACTTC
>TRBV7-8|TRBJ2-2|.
CASSLGLPNTGELFF
TGTGCCAGCAGCTTAGGTCTCCCTAACACCGGGGAGCTGTTTTTT
>TRBV9|TRBJ2-1|.
CASSARYGYEQFF
TGTGCCAGCAGCGCCCGCTACGGGTATGAGCAGTTCTTC
>TRBV7-2|TRBJ2-3|.
CASSLVTADTQYF
TGTGCCAGCAGCTTAGTAACGGCAGATACGCAGTATTTT
>TRBV7-9|TRBJ2-3|.
CASSLGVGTDTQYF
TGTGCCAGCAGCTTAGGAGTTGGCACAGATACGCAGTATTTT
>TRBV2|TRBJ2-7|.
CASKDRNSYEQYF
TGTGCCAGCAAAGACAGGAACTCCTACGAGCAGTACTTC
>TRBV6-4|TRBJ1-2|TRBD1
CASRYTGSRTGLYWGYTF
TGTGCCAGCAGATATACCGGCTCCAGGACAGGGTTGTATTGGGGCTACACCTTC
>TRBV19|TRBJ1-6|.
CASSIQGSSYNSPLHF
TGTGCCAGTAGTATCCAGGGGAGCTCCTATAATTCACCCCTCCACTTT
>TRBV19|TRBJ2-7|.
CASSFGLSSHEQYF
TGTGCCAGTAGTTTCGGACTTTCTTCCCACGAGCAGTACTTC
>TRBV11-2|TRBJ1-1|TRBD1
CASSLGPHRQGTEAFF
TGTGCCAGCAGCTTAGGGCCACACCGACAGGGCACTGAAGCTTTCTTT
>TRBV7-8|TRBJ2-3|.
CASSLARSAGHDTQYF
TGTGCCAGCAGCTTAGCGAGGTCGGCGGGGCACGATACGCAGTATTTT
>TRBV9|TRBJ1-5|TRBD1
CASSPQGAWNQPQHF
TGTGCCAGCAGCCCCCAGGGGGCTTGGAATCAGCCCCAGCATTTT
>TRBV7-9|TRBJ2-1|.
CASSLGTSSYNEQFF
TGTGCCAGCAGCTTAGGGACAAGCTCCTACAATGAGCAGTTCTTC
>TRBV18|TRBJ1-4|.
CASSPPRRAGANEKLFF
TGTGCCAGCTCACCACCGCGGCGGGCAGGGGCTAATGAAAAACTGTTTTTT
>TRBV11-3|TRBJ2-7|.
CASSLDHGREAEQYF
TGTGCCAGCAGCTTAGATCACGGCAGGGAGGCCGAGCAGTACTTC
>TRBV25-1|TRBJ1-2|.
CASTGTYGYTF
TGTGCCTCGACAGGCACCTATGGCTACACCTTC
>TRBV15|TRBJ2-7|TRBD2
CATSRQTSGPYEQYF
TGTGCCACCAGCAGACAGACTAGCGGACCCTACGAGCAGTACTTC
>TRBV6-5|TRBJ2-7|TRBD1
CASSWDRGPYEQYF
TGTGCCAGCAGTTGGGACAGGGGTCCCTACGAGCAGTACTTC
>TRBV27|TRBJ1-5|.
CASSLSVTGVSNQPQHF
TGTGCCAGCAGTTTATCGGTGACAGGAGTAAGCAATCAGCCCCAGCATTTT
>TRBV15|TRBJ2-1|TRBD1
CATSPRQGQGGKFF
TGTGCCACCAGCCCTCGACAGGGCCAAGGGGGCAAGTTCTTC
>TRBV11-3|TRBJ1-1|.
CASSQPGMNTEAFF
TGTGCCAGCAGCCAACCGGGAATGAACACTGAAGCTTTCTTT
>TRBV7-9|TRBJ1-6|.
CASSRTVNLPNSPLHF
TGTGCCAGCAGCCGGACTGTTAATCTTCCAAATTCACCCCTCCACTTT
>TRBV5-1|TRBJ2-2|.
CASSAQQTSLNGELFF
TGCGCCAGCAGCGCCCAACAGACAAGTTTAAACGGGGAGCTGTTTTTT
>TRBV6-1|TRBJ1-5|.
CASAPCMSDQPQHF
TGTGCCAGCGCCCCCTGTATGTCGGATCAGCCCCAGCATTTT
>TRBV28|TRBJ1-1|TRBD1
CGTTGSGTEAFF
TGTGGAACGACAGGGTCGGGCACTGAAGCTTTCTTT
>TRBV1|TRBJ2-1|.
CTSSRWDHTVGRVKRFF
TGCACCAGCAGCCGATGGGACCACACCGTAGGGAGGGTAAAACGGTTCTTC
>TRBV28|TRBJ1-3|.
CASSTQGSSGNTIYF
TGTGCCAGCAGTACTCAGGGTTCCTCTGGAAACACCATATATTTT
>TRBV19|TRBJ2-5|.
CASSRSSGAQETQYF
TGTGCCAGTAGTCGTAGCAGCGGAGCCCAAGAGACCCAGTACTTC
>TRBV14|TRBJ1-2|.
CASSQLGGSYGYTF
TGTGCCAGCAGCCAATTGGGAGGGAGCTATGGCTACACCTTC
>TRBV9|TRBJ2-5|.
CASSVGGIDGTQYF
TGTGCCAGCAGCGTAGGAGGTATCGATGGGACCCAGTACTTC
>TRBV18|TRBJ2-7|.
CASSLGLGATEQYF
TGTGCCAGCTCACTGGGTCTGGGAGCGACTGAGCAGTACTTC